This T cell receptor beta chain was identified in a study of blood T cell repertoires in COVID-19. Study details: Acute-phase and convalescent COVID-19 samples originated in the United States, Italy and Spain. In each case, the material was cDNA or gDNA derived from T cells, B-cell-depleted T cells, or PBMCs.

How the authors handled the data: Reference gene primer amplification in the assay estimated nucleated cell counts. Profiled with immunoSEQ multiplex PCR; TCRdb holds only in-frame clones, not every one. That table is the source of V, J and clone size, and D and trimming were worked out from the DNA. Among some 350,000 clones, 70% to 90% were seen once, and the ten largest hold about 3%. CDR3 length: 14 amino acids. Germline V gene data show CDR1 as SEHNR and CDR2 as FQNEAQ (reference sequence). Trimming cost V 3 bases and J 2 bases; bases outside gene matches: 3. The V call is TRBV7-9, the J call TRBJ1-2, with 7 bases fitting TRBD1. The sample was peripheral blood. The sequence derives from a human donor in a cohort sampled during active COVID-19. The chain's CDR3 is CASSFGGQNYGYTF. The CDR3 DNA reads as TGTGCCAGCAGCTTTGGGGGACAGAACTATGGCTACACCTTC.